This T cell receptor beta chain was sequenced during a study of T cell changes during pregnancy in multiple sclerosis. Profiling relied on immunoSEQ multiplex PCR, and the TCRdb table lists in-frame clones only, not all of them. The table has roughly 45,000 clones, 93% seen once. Trimming left V 3 bases short and J 2 bases short, with 17 bases between. Germline CDR1 and CDR2: SGDLS and YYNGEE. This CDR3 has 16 residues. This receptor was obtained from a female donor with multiple sclerosis, enrolled in a pregnancy study. The specimen was CD8+ T cells from peripheral blood mononuclear cells, collected after pregnancy. The chain recombines TRBV9 with TRBJ1-2; D is unclear. The chain's CDR3 is CASSAPSGVTNYGYTF. In nucleotides, the CDR3 is TGTGCCAGCAGCGCCCCGAGCGGGGTGACAAACTATGGCTACACCTTC.